This T cell receptor beta chain was identified in a study of T-cell memory formation after mild COVID-19. Study-wide context: TCR clustering was largely donor specific. Regarding the study as a whole: Specificity for SARS-CoV-2 was not confirmed among the second-wave clones peaking on day 37. Pre-infection memory contained some responding clones, which suggested that cross-reactive memory had joined.

The V gene's germline CDR1 is SNHLY and CDR2 FYNNEI. The CDR3 extends over 12 amino acids. Trimming shortened V by 7 bases and J by 8 bases, and 12 bases separated the two germline ends. A note on this clonotype: Its specificity is not known.

cDNA libraries for TCR alpha and TCR beta, carrying sample barcodes and UMIs, came from 5'RACE with constant-segment primers. TCRdb recomputed calls from the 5' RACE reads with MiXCR, one row per CDR3 protein. This table holds roughly 410,000 distinct CDR3 sequences, 20% to 25% found once. The origin of this receptor is an adult woman who had mild COVID-19 (a few samples of this study predate the infection). Cell type and time point are not known. Source material: PBMCs or a T cell subset sorted from them (not recorded which). J is TRBJ1-5 and V is TRBV2; D remains ambiguous. This CDR3 reads CASKEGPEPQHF. Here the CDR3 DNA reads TGTGCCAGCAAAGAAGGGCCCGAGCCCCAGCATTTT.